The 19 T cell receptor beta chains below all came from one sample that was sequenced in a study of lymphopenia after photon versus proton radiotherapy (dated by TCRdb to the late 2010s). Library prep was done by the immunoSEQ multiplex PCR assay. The table comes from immuneACCESS by way of TCRdb, which keeps in-frame sequences with V and J called. Part of the clones is missing from these tables; in studies checked, under half for an unresolved V gene and the rest for unknown reasons. This sample is represented by approximately 150,000 clones; around nine tenths of them were singletons. The ten most abundant clones make up about 4.4% of the sample. The sequencing here drew on peripheral blood, taken from a patient treated with photon-based radiotherapy. The receptors originated from a man aged 45-60 years with gastric cancer.

This clone was seen a single time. The gene calls are TRBV7-2 and TRBJ1-2; 11 nucleotides line up with TRBD1. The CDR3 contains 15 residues. Germline V gene data show CDR1 as SGHTA and CDR2 as FQGNSA. Trimming cost V 0 bases and J 6 bases; bases outside gene matches: 3. The CDR3 protein is CASSLAWTGGNGYTF. The CDR3 DNA is TGTGCCAGCAGCTTAGCATGGACAGGGGGCAATGGCTACACCTTC.

This clone was observed once. The CDR3 DNA sequence: TGCGCCAGCAGAAAGGGACTAGCGGTATACAATGAGCAGTTCTTC. The encoded protein is CASRKGLAVYNEQFF. The rearrangement joins TRBV4-1 to TRBJ2-1; 11 nucleotides line up with TRBD2. The CDR3 extends over 15 amino acids. Looked up from germline, CDR1 is MGHRA and CDR2 is YSYEKL. After removal of 6 bases from V and 4 bases from J, the junction contained 5 bases not matched to a gene.

V usage is TRBV13 and J usage is TRBJ2-6; possible D gene TRBD1, 6 bases. This CDR3 has 18 amino acids. V lost 3 bases to trimming and J lost 3 bases, with 18 bases between them. Per germline, CDR1 PRHDT and CDR2 FYEKMQ (reference sequence). The CDR3 here is CASSFAGAGVGGANVLTF. The CDR3 DNA sequence: TGTGCCAGCAGCTTCGCGGGCGCAGGGGTGGGTGGGGCCAACGTCCTGACTTTC.

The genes are TRBV5-4 and TRBJ2-1; 9 nucleotides align to TRBD2. Per the germline V gene, CDR1 is SGHNT and CDR2 is YYREEE (reference sequence). The CDR3 is 12 amino acids. With V trimmed by 4 bases and J by 7 bases, 0 bases remained unmatched. CDR3 sequence reads: CASSTSGNEQFF. CDR3 nucleotides: TGTGCCAGCAGCACTAGCGGGAATGAGCAGTTCTTC. Full variable domain (missing parts from reference TRBV5-4 and TRBJ2-1): ETGVTQSPTHLIKTRGQQVTLRCSSQSGHNTVSWYQQALGQGPQFIFQYYREEENGRGNFPPRFSGLQFPNYSSELNVNALELDDSALYLCASSTSGNEQFFGPGTRLTVL.

This rearrangement joins TRBV11-2 to TRBJ2-7; 7 bases agree with TRBD1. This CDR3 has 15 amino acids. Trimming at V came to 1 base and at J to 7 bases, leaving 10 bases not matched to a gene. Per the germline V gene, CDR1 is SGHAT and CDR2 is FQNNGV. The CDR3 loop reads CASSLGGQASGEQYF. The CDR3 bases are TGTGCCAGCAGCTTAGGAGGACAGGCCTCCGGGGAGCAGTACTTC. The entire variable domain, with the rest obtained from reference TRBV11-2 and TRBJ2-7, is as follows: EAGVAQSPRYKIIEKRQSVAFWCNPISGHATLYWYQQILGQGPKLLIQFQNNGVVDDSQLPKDRFSAERLKGVDSTLKIQPAKLEDSAVYLCASSLGGQASGEQYFGPGTRLTVT.

This clone occurred once. This chain's CDR3 is CASSESAATDTQYF. CDR3 DNA: TGTGCCAGCAGTGAGTCCGCCGCAACAGATACGCAGTATTTT. This sequence joins TRBV6-4 and TRBJ2-3; D is ambiguous. The CDR3 covers 14 residues. V was shortened by 3 bases and J by 3 bases, with 10 bases between the two germline ends. Germline V gene lookup returns CDR1 MRHNA and CDR2 SNTAGT.

The chain links TRBV29-1 to TRBJ1-2; 11 bases agree with TRBD1. The CDR3 totals 14 residues. The V and J ends lost 5 bases and 8 bases, in that order; junction bases with no gene match: 10. Looked up from germline, CDR1 is SQVTM and CDR2 is ANQGSEA. The CDR3 DNA follows: TGCAGCGTTTATGGACAGGGGGCACGGGGAGGCTACACCTTC. Its translation is CSVYGQGARGGYTF.

The rearrangement joins TRBV7-6 to TRBJ1-1; D is ambiguous. Trimming removed 1 base from V and 5 bases from J, with 8 bases in between. Germline values: CDR1 SGHVS, CDR2 FNYEAQ. The CDR3 loop spans 13 amino acids. The CDR3 sequence: CASSLGLRTEAFF. Here the CDR3 DNA reads TGTGCCAGCAGCTTAGGGTTGAGGACTGAAGCTTTCTTT.

The CDR3 DNA reads TGTGCCAGCAGCTTAGGGCAGAGCTCTGGGGCCAACGTCCTGACTTTC. This codes for CASSLGQSSGANVLTF. The chain joins TRBV5-6 to TRBJ2-6; D unclear. This CDR3 has 16 amino acids. The germline V gene encodes CDR1 SGHDT and CDR2 YYEEEE. The V and J ends lost 2 bases and 0 bases respectively, with 9 bases between them.

This rearrangement joins TRBV13 to TRBJ2-5, with D possibly TRBD1 on 6 matching bases. The CDR3 sequence is 14 residues long. Trimming pared 0 bases from V and 1 base from J, leaving 6 bases between. Germline V gene lookup returns CDR1 PRHDT and CDR2 FYEKMQ (reference sequence). CDR3 loop: CASSLGQGQETQYF. CDR3 bases: TGTGCCAGCAGCTTAGGACAGGGCCAAGAGACCCAGTACTTC.

The chain employs TRBV5-6 and TRBJ2-7, with TRBD1 matching 8 bases. This CDR3 is 16 amino acids long. The trim removed 0 bases at V and 3 bases at J, leaving 8 bases unmatched. CDR1 is SGHDT, CDR2 YYEEEE, per germline. CDR3: CASSLGPDRVFYEQYF. In nucleotides, the CDR3 is TGTGCCAGCAGCTTGGGGCCGGACAGGGTTTTCTACGAGCAGTACTTC.

This clone was detected once. The chain employs TRBV7-6 and TRBJ1-1; D unclear. Trimming left V 2 bases short and J 1 base short, with 8 bases between. This CDR3 is built from 14 residues. CDR1 and CDR2 (germline): SGHVS, FNYEAQ. CDR3 sequence: CASSLSATNTEAFF. For the CDR3, the DNA is TGTGCCAGCAGCTTATCAGCGACGAACACTGAAGCTTTCTTT.

V gene TRBV7-2 combines with J gene TRBJ1-1; 9 bases are a match to TRBD1. Looked up from germline, CDR1 is SGHTA and CDR2 is FQGNSA. V trimming: 2 bases; J trimming: 2 bases; junction bases outside the gene matches: 0. CDR3 length: 14 residues. CDR3 DNA sequence: TGTGCCAGCAGCTTAACAGGGGGCAACACTGAAGCTTTCTTT. Encoded protein: CASSLTGGNTEAFF. Full variable domain (outside the CDR3, taken from reference TRBV7-2 and TRBJ1-1): GAGVSQSPSNKVTEKGKDVELRCDPISGHTALYWYRQSLGQGLEFLIYFQGNSAPDKSGLPSDRFSAERTGGSVSTLTIQRTQQEDSAVYLCASSLTGGNTEAFFGQGTRLTVV.

CDR3 sequence (DNA): TGTGCCAGCAGCCAAGCCAGGGACGGCGCCGAAGCTTTCTTT. Its protein product is CASSQARDGAEAFF. The chain has TRBV14 and TRBJ1-1; the D gene is possibly TRBD1 (5 bases). Deletions cut 1 base from V and 8 bases from J, with 14 bases between. Germline CDR1 and CDR2: SGHDN and FVKESK. The CDR3 runs to 14 residues.

This clone has more than one count but fewer than ten. The same CDR3 is also encoded by other DNA sequences in this sample. The chain has TRBV11-2 and TRBJ2-1; TRBD2 matches 11 bases. CDR3 size: 15 residues. Germline V gene lookup returns CDR1 SGHAT and CDR2 FQNNGV. V shed 2 bases, J shed 5 bases, and the junction held 2 bases outside the gene matches. CDR3 residues: CASSLLAGGHNEQFF. The CDR3 DNA reads TGTGCCAGCAGCTTACTAGCGGGAGGTCACAATGAGCAGTTCTTC.

This sequence joins TRBV7-9 and TRBJ2-1; D is perhaps TRBD2 (5 bases). Germline-derived CDR1 and CDR2 are SEHNR and FQNEAQ (reference sequence). The CDR3 sequence is 17 residues long. V was clipped by 4 bases and J by 0 bases, with 16 bases between them. DNA for the CDR3: TGTGCCAGCAGCTCCCCGCGACTATCGAGCTCCTACAATGAGCAGTTCTTC. Amino acids: CASSSPRLSSSYNEQFF. Using reference TRBV7-9 and TRBJ2-1 for the parts outside the CDR3, the full variable domain is DTGVSQNPRHKITKRGQNVTFRCDPISEHNRLYWYRQTLGQGPEFLTYFQNEAQLEKSRLLSDRFSAERPKGSFSTLEIQRTEQGDSAMYLCASSSPRLSSSYNEQFFGPGTRLTVL.

V is TRBV7-9 and J is TRBJ2-7; the D is unclear. The germline V gene has CDR1 SEHNR and CDR2 FQNEAQ (reference sequence). The CDR3 spans 12 residues. V was trimmed by 1 base and J by 9 bases, leaving 10 bases between them. CDR3 bases: TGTGCCAGCAGCTTAGTGATGGACGTGCAGTACTTC. It translates to CASSLVMDVQYF. Based on the CDR3 plus reference TRBV7-9 and TRBJ2-7, the full variable domain is DTGVSQNPRHKITKRGQNVTFRCDPISEHNRLYWYRQTLGQGPEFLTYFQNEAQLEKSRLLSDRFSAERPKGSFSTLEIQRTEQGDSAMYLCASSLVMDVQYFGPGTRLTVT.

The chain joins TRBV27 to TRBJ2-7; D possibly corresponds to TRBD2 (7 bases). The germline V gene has CDR1 MNHEY and CDR2 SMNVEV (reference sequence). Trimming took 5 bases from V and 4 from J, leaving 24 bases between them. This CDR3 comprises 17 residues. This CDR3 reads CASSPPPWGGERYEQYF. The DNA of the CDR3 is TGTGCCAGCAGTCCACCACCTTGGGGGGGCGAGAGATACGAGCAGTACTTC.

V usage is TRBV11-1 and J usage is TRBJ1-2; D is ambiguous. The CDR3 is 15 amino acids. Trimming took off 7 bases at V and 4 bases at J, with 19 bases between the two ends. Germline V CDR1 and CDR2: SGHAT, FQDESV (reference sequence). CDR3 sequence (DNA): TGTGCCAGCACCTCGGCGGGCTCTGATGGCTATGGCTACACCTTC. Translating it yields CASTSAGSDGYGYTF.